One sample yielded the 24 T cell receptor beta chains listed below, sequenced in a study of human T cells and chemical hapten exposure. The time point here: patch test 3, about 24 weeks after DPC sensitization. The treatment denotes: therapeutic diphenylcyclopropenone sensitization with weekly scalp DPC. In TCRdb, the RACE reads were re-called with MiXCR into one record per CDR3 protein. This table holds tens of thousands of distinct CDR3 sequences, about an eighth found once. Specimen: whole blood, collected in connection with sensitization to the hapten diphenylcyclopropenone (DPC). Every receptor here comes from a woman aged 45 to 65 with alopecia areata. Some clones in this sample may be carry-over from other donors' samples.

This clonotype was seen a handful of times. The J gene is TRBJ1-1, the V gene TRBV5-6; D remains unclear. Germline-derived CDR1 and CDR2 are SGHDT and YYEEEE. Between the trimmed V and J ends, which lost 2 bases and 7 bases, there was a span of 9 bases. The CDR3 sequence is 12 residues long. For the CDR3, the DNA is TGTGCCAGCAGCTTCCTGTGGGGTGAAGCTTTCTTT. It encodes CASSFLWGEAFF. The full variable domain, its missing parts supplied by reference TRBV5-6 and TRBJ1-1, is DAGVTQSPTHLIKTRGQQVTLRCSPKSGHDTVSWYQQALGQGPQFIFQYYEEEERQRGNFPDRFSGHQFPNYSSELNVNALLLGDSALYLCASSFLWGEAFFGQGTRLTVV.

The chain employs TRBV29-1 and TRBJ2-2, with 8 nucleotides matching TRBD2. The CDR3 runs to 13 residues. With 4 bases clipped from V and 7 bases from J, the junction kept 5 bases outside the gene matches. Looked up from germline, CDR1 is SQVTM and CDR2 is ANQGSEA. The CDR3 loop is CSVVAGGNGELFF. In DNA, the CDR3 is TGCAGCGTTGTTGCGGGAGGAAACGGGGAGCTGTTTTTT.

The chain combines TRBV3-1 with TRBJ2-6, with TRBD2 matching over 9 bases. Trimming took 2 bases from V and 3 from J; bases not matched to a gene: 5. The CDR3 consists of 17 residues. Germline V gives CDR1 LGHDT, CDR2 YNNKEL (reference sequence). The CDR3 region has the DNA TGTGCCAGCAGCCAATTAACGACTAGCGGTGGGGCCAACGTCCTGACTTTC. This gives the protein CASSQLTTSGGANVLTF.

This clonotype has only a few counts. The V call is TRBV4-2, the J call TRBJ2-3; 7 positions match TRBD1. V lost 1 base to trimming and J lost 3 bases; unmatched junction nucleotides: 7. The CDR3 extends over 16 amino acids. The V gene's germline CDR1 is LGHNA and CDR2 YNFKEQ. CDR3 residues: CASSQGDRAGTDTQYF. CDR3 DNA: TGTGCCAGCAGCCAAGGCGACAGGGCTGGTACAGATACGCAGTATTTT.

This clonotype was seen a handful of times. The chain uses TRBV10-3 and TRBJ2-2; TRBD2 matches at 9 bases. CDR1 is ENHRY and CDR2 is SYGVKD in the germline V gene. The V gene end was trimmed by 11 bases and the J gene end by 2 bases; junction bases not matched to a gene: 15. The CDR3 has 17 residues. This chain's CDR3 is CAARSGLAGLNTGELFF. The DNA of the CDR3 is TGTGCCGCCCGAAGCGGGCTAGCGGGATTAAACACCGGGGAGCTGTTTTTT.

This clonotype was picked up many times. This chain joins TRBV27 and TRBJ2-5, with D unresolved. Germline values: CDR1 MNHEY, CDR2 SMNVEV (reference sequence). This CDR3 has 13 amino acids. Trimming removed 3 bases at V and 5 bases at J, with 10 bases between. The CDR3 loop is CASSFLGFETQYF. The CDR3 coding sequence is TGTGCCAGCAGTTTTTTAGGGTTCGAGACCCAGTACTTC.

The V gene is TRBV10-3, the J gene TRBJ2-5; 7 bases match TRBD1. This CDR3 spans 14 amino acids. Germline V gene lookup returns CDR1 ENHRY and CDR2 SYGVKD. V trimming: 11 bases; J trimming: 5 bases; junction bases outside the gene matches: 14. The CDR3: CAVRPGQTVETQYF. The CDR3 DNA reads as TGTGCCGTCCGTCCGGGACAGACCGTCGAGACCCAGTACTTC.

V and J are TRBV20-1 and TRBJ2-7; D not certain. The V end lost 2 bases, the J end lost 4 bases, and 15 bases lay between the germline ends. This CDR3 is built from 14 residues. Germline CDR1 reads DFQATT; CDR2 reads SNEGSKA (reference sequence). The CDR3 nucleotides read TGCAGTGCTAGATCTATCGTTGGGCAATACGAGCAGTACTTC. The encoded protein is CSARSIVGQYEQYF.

This chain uses TRBV11-2 with TRBJ1-5; D unclear. V lost 1 base to trimming and J lost 5 bases, with 9 bases between them. The CDR3 covers 14 residues. Germline V gene sequence: CDR1 SGHAT, CDR2 FQNNGV. The CDR3 DNA follows: TGTGCCAGCAGCTTAGTCGCGGCAGATCAGCCCCAGCATTTT. It translates to CASSLVAADQPQHF.

V is TRBV6-5 and J is TRBJ2-2; 12 positions match TRBD2. This CDR3 has 15 residues. The J segment lost 4 bases and the V segment lost 4 bases, leaving 1 base of the junction unmatched. The germline CDR1 and CDR2 sequences are MNHEY and SVGAGI. The CDR3 DNA reads as TGTGCCAGCAGTTCTAGCGGGAGGGCCACCGGGGAGCTGTTTTTT. It is translated as CASSSSGRATGELFF.

This clonotype appeared a few times. The chain carries TRBV28 and TRBJ2-2; possibly TRBD2 for D (6 bases). The CDR3 totals 13 residues. With 10 bases removed from V and 2 bases from J, the gap between germline ends came to 11 bases. The germline CDR1 and CDR2 sequences are MDHEN and SYDVKM. The CDR3 protein is CATGDSNTGELFF. The CDR3 DNA reads as TGTGCCACCGGGGACTCCAACACCGGGGAGCTGTTTTTT.

In its sample, this clonotype was seen many times. The V gene is TRBV29-1, the J gene TRBJ2-1, with unresolved D. Per the germline V gene, CDR1 is SQVTM and CDR2 is ANQGSEA. The CDR3 loop spans 12 amino acids. V was shortened by 1 base and J by 4 bases, with 5 bases between the two germline ends. DNA of the CDR3: TGCAGCGTTGAAGGGGATTACAATGAGCAGTTCTTC. As protein: CSVEGDYNEQFF.

There are many counts of this clonotype. This chain uses TRBV11-2 with TRBJ1-2; 8 bases map to TRBD1. Per the germline V gene, CDR1 is SGHAT and CDR2 is FQNNGV. Trimming took 5 bases from V and 4 from J; bases not matched to a gene: 0. The CDR3 contains 12 residues. For the CDR3, the DNA is TGTGCCAGCAGCACAGGGGGCTATGGCTACACCTTC. It specifies CASSTGGYGYTF.

This clonotype was seen many times. The chain couples TRBV29-1 to TRBJ1-2, with D unresolved. The CDR3 loop spans 14 amino acids. The V gene lost 5 bases and the J gene lost 0 bases, with 13 bases spanning the gap. Germline CDR1 and CDR2: SQVTM and ANQGSEA. CDR3 DNA: TGCAGCGTTCTAACCCCTTGGCCTAACTATGGCTACACCTTC. Translated, it gives CSVLTPWPNYGYTF.

The genes are TRBV7-2 and TRBJ2-3; TRBD2 matches at 14 bases. CDR1 and CDR2 from the germline V gene are SGHTA and FQGNSA. This CDR3 has 17 residues. V was clipped by 5 bases and J by 3 bases; unmatched bases: 7. This CDR3 reads CASSPGTSGSRTDTQYF. The CDR3 bases are TGTGCCAGCAGCCCCGGGACTAGCGGGAGTAGGACAGATACGCAGTATTTT.

This clonotype turned up a few times. The chain has TRBV29-1 and TRBJ1-4, with D perhaps matching TRBD1 (5 bases). This CDR3 spans 11 amino acids. V shed 6 bases and J shed 8 bases, with 10 bases lying between them. Germline V gives CDR1 SQVTM, CDR2 ANQGSEA. In nucleotides, the CDR3 is TGCAGCGTGAAGGCAGGGGAAAAACTGTTTTTT. It encodes CSVKAGEKLFF.

The sample holds a few counts of this clonotype. The V call is TRBV5-1, the J call TRBJ2-2, with 10 bases matching TRBD1. Germline V lookup: CDR1 SGHRS, CDR2 YFSETQ. Unmatched junction bases numbered 6, after V lost 4 bases and J lost 3 bases. This CDR3 comprises 16 residues. Written as DNA, the CDR3 is TGCGCCAGCAGCCCTTCCGGACAGGGGGACACCGGGGAGCTGTTTTTT. Amino acid sequence: CASSPSGQGDTGELFF.

This clonotype was counted ten times or more. The chain couples TRBV5-1 to TRBJ2-5; 10 bases are a match to TRBD1. Germline CDR1 reads SGHRS; CDR2 reads YFSETQ. V shed 0 bases, J shed 2 bases, and the junction held 13 bases outside the gene matches. There are 19 residues in the CDR3. The CDR3 bases are TGCGCCAGCAGCTTGGCCGCTCCCGGGACAGGGGTCCTACAAGAGACCCAGTACTTC. Amino acids: CASSLAAPGTGVLQETQYF.

The table lists this clonotype with a few counts. The V call is TRBV20-1, the J call TRBJ1-5, with D uncertain. There are 15 residues in the CDR3. CDR1 is DFQATT, CDR2 SNEGSKA, per germline (reference sequence). Between the trimmed V and J ends, which lost 1 base and 0 bases, there was a span of 10 bases. The CDR3 coding sequence is TGCAGTGCTAGAGTGGGGATGTATAGCAATCAGCCCCAGCATTTT. Its translation: CSARVGMYSNQPQHF.

This clonotype came up many times. This rearrangement joins TRBV11-2 to TRBJ2-5; possible D gene TRBD1, 7 bases. The length of the CDR3 is 13 residues. Germline V gene sequence: CDR1 SGHAT, CDR2 FQNNGV. V was clipped by 6 bases and J by 5 bases, with 13 bases between them. The CDR3 region is CASRQQGRETQYF. The CDR3 coding sequence is TGTGCCAGCAGACAACAGGGGAGGGAGACCCAGTACTTC.

V gene TRBV7-8 combines with J gene TRBJ2-1, with TRBD1 identical over 8 bases. The CDR3 has 13 amino acids. CDR1 is SGHVS, CDR2 FQNEAQ, per germline. Losses at the gene ends were 7 bases for V and 7 bases for J; bases not matched to a gene: 6. CDR3 region: CASKTGGRNEQFF. CDR3 DNA: TGTGCCAGCAAAACAGGGGGTCGGAATGAGCAGTTCTTC.

Only a few counts were recorded for this clonotype. The chain employs TRBV7-9 and TRBJ2-1, with D maybe TRBD1 (6 bases). The V gene lost 6 bases and the J gene lost 9 bases, with 9 bases spanning the gap. The CDR3 runs 11 residues. Per germline, CDR1 SEHNR and CDR2 FQNEAQ (reference sequence). In DNA form, the CDR3 reads TGTGCCAGCAGAGGGGGTGGTGAGCAGTTCTTC. Its translation is CASRGGGEQFF.

There are a few counts of this clonotype. The chain combines TRBV20-1 with TRBJ2-7, with a weak D call TRBD1 (5 bases). This CDR3 region has 12 residues. The V gene's germline CDR1 is DFQATT and CDR2 SNEGSKA (reference sequence). The V end lost 1 base, the J end lost 5 bases, and 9 bases lay between the germline ends. The CDR3 loop reads CSARGDRDEQYF. CDR3 bases: TGCAGTGCTAGAGGTGACAGAGACGAGCAGTACTTC.

This clonotype appeared a few times. The gene calls are TRBV7-8 and TRBJ2-7; 8 bases match TRBD1. Germline V CDR1 and CDR2: SGHVS, FQNEAQ. This CDR3 has 16 amino acids. Trimming removed 5 bases from V and 6 bases from J; junction bases left unmatched: 15. Here the CDR3 DNA reads TGTGCCAGCAGCCCCGCCGTGGGCCAGGGGGCTGGCGAGCAGTACTTC. Amino acid sequence: CASSPAVGQGAGEQYF.